Detailed here is one T cell receptor beta chain. The target antigen is unknown. The data originate from a study of beta chain features in type 1 diabetes. About the study: No age, gender or cell yield differences were seen between patients and healthy donors.

The authors reverse transcribed all of the isolated RNA, so sequencing captured expressed TCRB transcripts. Reads from naive, central memory and regulatory T cell samples averaged around 3.5 million. Clones were read by immunoSEQ multiplex PCR, and TCRdb kept only the in-frame ones, dropping some. The table includes about 260,000 clones, under 70% detected once. Findings and caveats of the study: The study found moderately but significantly shorter TCRB CDR3s in all four CD4+ subsets of Type 1 diabetes patients. A greater similarity of naive, central memory and Treg TCRB repertoires was seen among patients than among healthy donors.

V dropped 1 base and J dropped 10 bases, with 11 bases sitting between them. The germline V gene encodes CDR1 SGHDN and CDR2 FVKESK. This CDR3 has 13 residues. Source material: naive CD4+ T cells from blood. This sequence originates from a man aged 25 to 40 in good health. The chain employs TRBV14 and TRBJ2-1; D unresolved. The CDR3 loop reads CASSQATVREQFF. Written as DNA, the CDR3 is TGTGCCAGCAGCCAAGCTACCGTAAGAGAGCAGTTCTTC.